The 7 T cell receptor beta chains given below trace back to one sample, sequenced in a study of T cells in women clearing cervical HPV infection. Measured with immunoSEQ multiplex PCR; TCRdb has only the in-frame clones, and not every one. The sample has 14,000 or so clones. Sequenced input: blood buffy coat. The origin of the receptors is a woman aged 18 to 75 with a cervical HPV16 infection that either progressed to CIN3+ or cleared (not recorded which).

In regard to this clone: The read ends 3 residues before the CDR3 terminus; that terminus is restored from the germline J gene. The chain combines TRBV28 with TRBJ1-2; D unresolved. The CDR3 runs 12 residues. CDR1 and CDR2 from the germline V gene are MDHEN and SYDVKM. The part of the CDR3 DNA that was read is TGTGCCAGCAACCGACTGCCGCTAGGC. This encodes CASNRLPLG. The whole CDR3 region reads CASNRLPLGYTF.

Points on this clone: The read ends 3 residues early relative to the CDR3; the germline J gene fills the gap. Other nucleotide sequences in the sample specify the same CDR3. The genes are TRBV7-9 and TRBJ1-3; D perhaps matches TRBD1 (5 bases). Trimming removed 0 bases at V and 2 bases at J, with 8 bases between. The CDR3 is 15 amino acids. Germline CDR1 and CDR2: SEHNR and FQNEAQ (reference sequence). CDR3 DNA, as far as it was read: TGTGCCAGCAGCTTAGCTGGGGCCCCTGGAAACACC. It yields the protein CASSLAGAPGNT. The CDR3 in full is CASSLAGAPGNTIYF.

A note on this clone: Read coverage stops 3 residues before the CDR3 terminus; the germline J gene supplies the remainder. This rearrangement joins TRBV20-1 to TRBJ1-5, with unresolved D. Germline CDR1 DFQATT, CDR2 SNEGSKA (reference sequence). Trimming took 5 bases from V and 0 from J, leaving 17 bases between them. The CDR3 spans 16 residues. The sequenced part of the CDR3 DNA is TGCAGTGCTCCGCGGGCCGAAATTAATAGCAATCAGCCC. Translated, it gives CSAPRAEINSNQP. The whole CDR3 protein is CSAPRAEINSNQPQHF.

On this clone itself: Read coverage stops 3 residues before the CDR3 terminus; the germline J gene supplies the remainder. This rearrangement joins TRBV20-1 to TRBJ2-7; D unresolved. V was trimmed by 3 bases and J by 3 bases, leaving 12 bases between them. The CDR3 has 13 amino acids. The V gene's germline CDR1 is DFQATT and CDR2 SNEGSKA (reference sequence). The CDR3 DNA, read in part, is TGCAGTGCTAGCAGAGGCGGATACTACGAG. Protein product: CSASRGGYYE. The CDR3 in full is CSASRGGYYEQYF.

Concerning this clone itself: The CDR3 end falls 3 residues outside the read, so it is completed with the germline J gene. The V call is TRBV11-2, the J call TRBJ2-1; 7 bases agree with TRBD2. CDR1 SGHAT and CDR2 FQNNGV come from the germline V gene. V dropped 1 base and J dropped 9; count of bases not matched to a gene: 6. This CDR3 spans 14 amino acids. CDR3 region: CASSLGPAGLEQFF. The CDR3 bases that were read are TGTGCCAGCAGCTTAGGTCCAGCGGGACTTGAG.

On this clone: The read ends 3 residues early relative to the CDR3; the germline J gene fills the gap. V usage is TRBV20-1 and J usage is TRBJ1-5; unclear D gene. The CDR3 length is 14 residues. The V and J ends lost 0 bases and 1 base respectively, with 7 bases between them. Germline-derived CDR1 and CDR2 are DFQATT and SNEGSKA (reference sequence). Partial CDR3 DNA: TGCAGTGCTAGAGATGCGCGGAGCAATCAGCCC. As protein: CSARDARSNQP. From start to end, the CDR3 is CSARDARSNQPQHF.

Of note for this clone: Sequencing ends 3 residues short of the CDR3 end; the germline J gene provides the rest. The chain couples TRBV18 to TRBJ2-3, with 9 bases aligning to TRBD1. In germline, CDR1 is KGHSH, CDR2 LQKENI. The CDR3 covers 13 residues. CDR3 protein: CASSRDREETQYF. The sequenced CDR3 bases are TGTGCCAGCTCACGGGACAGGGAAGAGACG. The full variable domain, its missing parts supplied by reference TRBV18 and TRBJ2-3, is NAGVMQNPRHLVRRRGQEARLRCSPMKGHSHVYWYRQLPEEGLKFMVYLQKENIIDESGMPKERFSAEFPKEGPSILRIQQVVRGDSAAYFCASSRDREETQYFGPGTRLTVL.